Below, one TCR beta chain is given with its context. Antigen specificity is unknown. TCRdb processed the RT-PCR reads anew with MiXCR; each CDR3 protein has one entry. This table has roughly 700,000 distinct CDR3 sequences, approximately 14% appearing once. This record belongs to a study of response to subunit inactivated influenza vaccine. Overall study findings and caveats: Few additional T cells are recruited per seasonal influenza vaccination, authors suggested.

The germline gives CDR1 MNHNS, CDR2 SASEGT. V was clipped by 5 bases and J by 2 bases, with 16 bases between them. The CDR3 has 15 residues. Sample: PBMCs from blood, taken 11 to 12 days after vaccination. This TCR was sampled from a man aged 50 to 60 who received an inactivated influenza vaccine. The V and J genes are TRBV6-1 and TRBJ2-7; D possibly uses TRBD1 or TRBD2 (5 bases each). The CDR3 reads CASSRSRGTAYEQYF. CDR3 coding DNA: TGTGCCAGCAGTCGGTCTCGTGGGACGGCCTACGAGCAGTACTTC.